Reported below is one TCR beta chain. Its target is not known. The data were taken from a study of cytomegalovirus exposure and HLA in healthy donors. From germline, CDR1 is MNHNY and CDR2 SVGAGI (reference sequence). V lost 6 bases to trimming and J lost 4 bases; unmatched junction nucleotides: 5. There are 14 residues in the CDR3. Primers included in the PCR were 60 Vbeta and 13 Jbeta primers. Clones were read by immunoSEQ multiplex PCR, and TCRdb kept only the in-frame ones, dropping some. The sample has about 260,000 clones, just under 85% seen once. Study-level findings and limits: In a later analysis, an Asian-associated ancestry cluster reportedly showed fewer N-insertions than the roughly 700-donor mean. The likely explanation for a cluster of highly shared sequence variants was sequencing artifact.

The sequence was obtained from a woman between 35 and 50 years old in good health and CMV-seropositive. The sequenced sample consisted of PBMCs. The gene calls are TRBV6-6 and TRBJ1-2; 10 bases are shared with TRBD1. Written as DNA, the CDR3 is TGTGCCAGCAGCGACAGGGGGCGAGTCTATGGCTACACCTTC. Its protein is CASSDRGRVYGYTF.